The rows below give T cell receptor beta chains drawn from one sample of a study of cytomegalovirus exposure and HLA in healthy donors. TCRdb's copy holds only in-frame clones and misses some; the assay was immunoSEQ multiplex PCR. Here the sample table reports more than 200,000 clones. Source material: PBMCs. The origin of the receptors is a woman aged 30 to 39 in good health and CMV-seropositive. The CDR3 runs from the conserved cysteine through the conserved F or W. Each record gives: V gene, J gene, D gene, CDR3 DNA, CDR3 protein. A D gene is named only where the DNA matches it firmly.

TRBV15	TRBJ2-2	TRBD1	TGTGCCACTACCGACAGGGTGGAACCCGGGGAGCTGTTTTTT	CATTDRVEPGELFF
TRBV5-6	TRBJ2-5	TRBD2	TGTGCCAGCAGCTTGTTTTCAGTCGGGGGGGAGACCCAGTACTTC	CASSLFSVGGETQYF
TRBV7-2	TRBJ2-2	TRBD2	TGTGCCAGCAGCTTTCTAAGCGGGAGGGACACCGGGGAGCTGTTTTTT	CASSFLSGRDTGELFF
TRBV4-3	TRBJ2-7	NA	TGCGCCAGCAGCCAGAGCATCGGTCCTGCCTACGAGCAGTACTTC	CASSQSIGPAYEQYF
TRBV6-5	TRBJ1-2	NA	TGTGCCAGCAGTTACTCGAACAGGGTGGGCTATGGCTACACCTTC	CASSYSNRVGYGYTF
TRBV4-3	TRBJ2-5	NA	TGCGCCAGCAGCCAAGCAACAGGGAACTTGGAGACCCAGTACTTC	CASSQATGNLETQYF
TRBV11-2	TRBJ1-1	NA	TGTGCCAGCAGCTCGGGACACCTGAACACTGAAGCTTTCTTT	CASSSGHLNTEAFF
TRBV7-2	TRBJ2-1	TRBD2	TGTGCCAGCAGCCGTAGACTAGCGGGCTACAATGAGCAGTTCTTC	CASSRRLAGYNEQFF
TRBV27	TRBJ2-3	TRBD2	TGTGCCAGCAGTTTATGGGGGCCCCGGACTAGCGGGGGGGCCGGCACAGATACGCAGTATTTT	CASSLWGPRTSGGAGTDTQYF
TRBV28	TRBJ2-5	TRBD1	TGTGCCAGCAGTTCAAAGACAGGGCCAGAGACCCAGTACTTC	CASSSKTGPETQYF
TRBV19	TRBJ1-2	NA	TGTGCCAGTAAGCCGGGAGCTAACTATGGCTACACCTTC	CASKPGANYGYTF
TRBV5-4	TRBJ2-2	NA	TGTGCCAGCAGCTTGGAGGCGGGGATTTACGGGGAGCTGTTTTTT	CASSLEAGIYGELFF
TRBV2	TRBJ1-5	NA	TGTGCCAGCACAGGGCTAGATCAGCCCCAGCATTTT	CASTGLDQPQHF
TRBV9	TRBJ2-7	TRBD1	TGTGCCAGCAGCGAAACAGGGGCTCCTACCTACGAGCAGTACTTC	CASSETGAPTYEQYF
TRBV6-6	TRBJ2-7	TRBD2	TGTGCCAGCAGTTACGTGACTAGCGGGAGGTACGAGCAGTACTTC	CASSYVTSGRYEQYF
TRBV6-1	TRBJ2-1	NA	TGTGCCAGCAGTAGAGGCAGGGAATACGGTGAGCAGTTCTTC	CASSRGREYGEQFF
TRBV28	TRBJ2-1	TRBD2	TGTGCCAGCAGTCCTTATAGGGGACTAGCGGGGCTATACAATGAGCAGTTCTTC	CASSPYRGLAGLYNEQFF
TRBV18	TRBJ2-3	TRBD1	TGTGCCAGCTCACCTCCAGGGGGTTTAGGTGCAGATACGCAGTATTTT	CASSPPGGLGADTQYF
TRBV18	TRBJ1-4	NA	TGTGCCAGCTCACCAGAAGCACGAGGTCTTGAAAAACTGTTTTTT	CASSPEARGLEKLFF
TRBV5-1	TRBJ1-5	NA	TGCGCCAGCAGCGCGGGAGGCCCGTATCAGCCCCAGCATTTT	CASSAGGPYQPQHF
TRBV7-9	TRBJ1-5	TRBD1	TGTGCCAGCAGCTTAGGGTGGCAGGGGGCCGGTGGTAATCAGCCCCAGCATTTT	CASSLGWQGAGGNQPQHF
TRBV19	TRBJ1-5	NA	TGTGCCAGTAGTATAACCAGGGGCAATCAGCCCCAGCATTTT	CASSITRGNQPQHF
TRBV4-2	TRBJ2-7	TRBD2	TGTGCCAGCAGCCAAGAGACTAGCCGCTACGAGCAGTACTTC	CASSQETSRYEQYF
TRBV7-2	TRBJ2-1	TRBD2	TGTGCCAGCAGCTTGGGGGGACTAGCGGCTGAGCAGTTCTTC	CASSLGGLAAEQFF
TRBV5-1	TRBJ1-1	NA	TGCGCCAGCAGTCTCGGGAATCGCGGGACTGAAGCTTTCTTT	CASSLGNRGTEAFF
TRBV6-1	TRBJ1-3	NA	TGTGCCAGCAGTGAAGGAGGCGGGAGCTCTGGAAACACCATATATTTT	CASSEGGGSSGNTIYF
TRBV2	TRBJ1-2	NA	TGTGCCAGCGCAGGGAGGGCGTATAGCTACACCTTC	CASAGRAYSYTF
TRBV18	TRBJ2-1	TRBD2	TGTGCCAGCTCACGACCTCTAGCGGGTTACAATGAGCAGTTCTTC	CASSRPLAGYNEQFF
TRBV5-4	TRBJ1-1	NA	TGTGCCAGCAGCTTGGACAGTCTCGAAGCTTTCTTT	CASSLDSLEAFF
TRBV6-5	TRBJ1-2	NA	TGTGCCAGCAGTTTCGACAGCGCCCGGTCCTATGGCTACACCTTC	CASSFDSARSYGYTF
TRBV4-1	TRBJ1-2	NA	TGCGCCAGCAGCCATATAGGACAGCAAACTAACTATGGCTACACCTTC	CASSHIGQQTNYGYTF
TRBV18	TRBJ1-2	NA	TGTGCCAGCTCACCCACAGACAGAAACTATGGCTACACCTTC	CASSPTDRNYGYTF
TRBV6-6	TRBJ2-5	NA	TGTGCCAGCAGTTTTCAGACAACGTACCAAGAGACCCAGTACTTC	CASSFQTTYQETQYF
TRBV5-1	TRBJ1-1	NA	TGCGCCAGCAGCTTGGACAACACGGGAACTGAAGCTTTCTTT	CASSLDNTGTEAFF
TRBV6-1	TRBJ1-5	NA	TGTGCCAGCAGTGTGGGCCACGGGAGCCCCGAACAGCCCCAGCATTTT	CASSVGHGSPEQPQHF
TRBV7-2	TRBJ1-2	TRBD1	TGTGCCAGCAGCTTGGAACAGGGGGCGGACACCTTC	CASSLEQGADTF
TRBV10-3	TRBJ2-3	TRBD2	TGTGCCATCAGACCAACTAGCGGGGCTGTTGATACGCAGTATTTT	CAIRPTSGAVDTQYF
TRBV9	TRBJ2-7	NA	TGTGCCAGCAGCGTAGGAAGACACAGTAGGGGGGAGCAGTACTTC	CASSVGRHSRGEQYF
TRBV2	TRBJ2-1	TRBD2	TGTGCCAGCAATGGAGCGGGAGGGCCGGAAAATGAGCAGTTCTTC	CASNGAGGPENEQFF
TRBV5-4	TRBJ2-5	TRBD1	TGTGCCAGCAGCTGGGGACAGGGGCAGGAGACCCAGTACTTC	CASSWGQGQETQYF
TRBV5-1	TRBJ1-1	NA	TGCGCCAGCAGCTCGCAGATCGAGGGCACTGAAGCTTTCTTT	CASSSQIEGTEAFF
TRBV6-6	TRBJ2-5	NA	TGTGCCAGCAGTTACAGGGAGGAGACCCAGTACTTC	CASSYREETQYF
TRBV6-5	TRBJ2-7	TRBD1	TGTGCCAGCACTCTCCCGGGACAGTCCTACGAGCAGTACTTC	CASTLPGQSYEQYF